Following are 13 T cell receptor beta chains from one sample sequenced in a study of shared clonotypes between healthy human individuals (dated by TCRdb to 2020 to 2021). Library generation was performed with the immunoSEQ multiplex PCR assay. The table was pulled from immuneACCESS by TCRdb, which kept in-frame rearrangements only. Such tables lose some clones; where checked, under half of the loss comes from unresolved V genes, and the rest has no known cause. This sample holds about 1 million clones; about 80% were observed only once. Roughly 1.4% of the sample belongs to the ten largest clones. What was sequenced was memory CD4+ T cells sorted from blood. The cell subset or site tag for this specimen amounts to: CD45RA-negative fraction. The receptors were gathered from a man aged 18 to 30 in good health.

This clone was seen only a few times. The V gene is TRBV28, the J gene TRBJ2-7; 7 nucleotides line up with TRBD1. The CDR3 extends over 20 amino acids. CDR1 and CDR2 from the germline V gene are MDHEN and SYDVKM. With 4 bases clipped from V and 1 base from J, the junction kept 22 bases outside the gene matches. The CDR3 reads CASSSPFARTGERVSYEQYF. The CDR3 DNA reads TGTGCCAGCAGTTCCCCCTTCGCCCGAACAGGGGAGCGAGTTTCCTACGAGCAGTACTTC. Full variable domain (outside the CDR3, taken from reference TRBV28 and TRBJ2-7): DVKVTQSSRYLVKRTGEKVFLECVQDMDHENMFWYRQDPGLGLRLIYFSYDVKMKEKGDIPEGYSVSREKKERFSLILESASTNQTSMYLCASSSPFARTGERVSYEQYFGPGTRLTVT.

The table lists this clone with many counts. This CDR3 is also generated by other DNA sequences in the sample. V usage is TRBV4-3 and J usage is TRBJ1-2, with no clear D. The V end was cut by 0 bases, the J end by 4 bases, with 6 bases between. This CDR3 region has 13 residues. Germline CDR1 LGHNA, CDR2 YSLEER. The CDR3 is CASSQEQSYGYTF. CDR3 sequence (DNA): TGCGCCAGCAGCCAAGAGCAATCCTATGGCTACACCTTC.

The CDR3 DNA reads as TGCGCCAGCAGCAAGGGGAATGAGCAGTTCTTC. Encoded protein: CASSKGNEQFF. The rearrangement joins TRBV10-1 to TRBJ2-1, with D tentatively TRBD1 (5 bases). Germline loops: CDR1 WNHNN, CDR2 SYGVQD (reference sequence). The CDR3 consists of 11 residues. The V end was cut by 6 bases, the J end by 7 bases, with 7 bases between.

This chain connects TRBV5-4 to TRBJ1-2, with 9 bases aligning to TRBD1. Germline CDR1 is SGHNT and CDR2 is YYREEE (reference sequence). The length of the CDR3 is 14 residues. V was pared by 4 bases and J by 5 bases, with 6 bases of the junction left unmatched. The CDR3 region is CASSRDRVGYGYTF. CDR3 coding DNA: TGTGCCAGCAGCCGGGACAGGGTGGGGTATGGCTACACCTTC.

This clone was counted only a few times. CDR3 residues: CASRPPGSGSGELFF. CDR3 bases: TGCGCCAGCAGGCCCCCTGGGAGCGGCTCCGGGGAGCTGTTTTTT. The genes are TRBV5-1 and TRBJ2-2; D perhaps matches TRBD2 (5 bases). The V end was cut by 5 bases, the J end by 6 bases, with 17 bases between. The CDR3 spans 15 residues. Germline V gene data show CDR1 as SGHRS and CDR2 as YFSETQ.

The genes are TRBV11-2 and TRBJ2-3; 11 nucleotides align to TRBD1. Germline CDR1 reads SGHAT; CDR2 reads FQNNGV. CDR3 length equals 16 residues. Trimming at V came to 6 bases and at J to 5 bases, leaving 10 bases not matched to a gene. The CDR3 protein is CASSSLPGQGVDTQYF. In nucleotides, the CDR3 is TGTGCCAGCAGTTCTCTTCCGGGACAGGGGGTAGATACGCAGTATTTT.

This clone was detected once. The DNA for the CDR3 is TGTGCCAGCAGCCTAAGGGCCGAGGGCTCTGGAAACACCATATATTTT. Protein: CASSLRAEGSGNTIYF. The J gene is TRBJ1-3, the V gene TRBV6-6; D is unresolved. V was pared by 6 bases and J by 0 bases, with 15 bases between. Per germline, CDR1 MNHNY and CDR2 SVGAGI (reference sequence). This CDR3 has 16 residues.

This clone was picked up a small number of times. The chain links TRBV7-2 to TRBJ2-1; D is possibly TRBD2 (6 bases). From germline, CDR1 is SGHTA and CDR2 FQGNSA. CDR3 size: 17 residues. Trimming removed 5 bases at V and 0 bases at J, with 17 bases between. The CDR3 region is CASSPKEAGDSYNEQFF. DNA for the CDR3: TGTGCCAGCAGCCCAAAGGAAGCGGGTGACTCCTACAATGAGCAGTTCTTC. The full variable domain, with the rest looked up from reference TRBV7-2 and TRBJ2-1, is GAGVSQSPSNKVTEKGKDVELRCDPISGHTALYWYRQSLGQGLEFLIYFQGNSAPDKSGLPSDRFSAERTGGSVSTLTIQRTQQEDSAVYLCASSPKEAGDSYNEQFFGPGTRLTVL.

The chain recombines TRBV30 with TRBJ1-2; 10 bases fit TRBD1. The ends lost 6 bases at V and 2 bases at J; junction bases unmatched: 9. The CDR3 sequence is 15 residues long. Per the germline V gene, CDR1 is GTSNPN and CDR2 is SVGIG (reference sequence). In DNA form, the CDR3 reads TGTGCCTGCTTTAACCGGGACAGGGGAAACTATGGCTACACCTTC. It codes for CACFNRDRGNYGYTF.

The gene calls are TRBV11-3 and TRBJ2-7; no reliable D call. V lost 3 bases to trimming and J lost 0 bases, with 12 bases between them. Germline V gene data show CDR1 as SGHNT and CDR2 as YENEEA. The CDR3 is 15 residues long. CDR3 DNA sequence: TGTGCCAGCAGCTTGGACCCGACCGGCTCCTACGAGCAGTACTTC. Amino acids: CASSLDPTGSYEQYF.

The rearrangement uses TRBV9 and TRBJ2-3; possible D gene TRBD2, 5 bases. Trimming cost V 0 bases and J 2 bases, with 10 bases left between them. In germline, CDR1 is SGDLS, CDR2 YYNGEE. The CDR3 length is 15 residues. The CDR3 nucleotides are TGTGCCAGCAGCGTAGACGAGGGTTACACAGATACGCAGTATTTT. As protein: CASSVDEGYTDTQYF.

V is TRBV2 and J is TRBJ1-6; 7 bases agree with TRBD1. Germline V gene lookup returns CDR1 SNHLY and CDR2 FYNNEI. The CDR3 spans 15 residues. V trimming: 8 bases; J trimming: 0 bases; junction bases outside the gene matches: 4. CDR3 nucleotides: TGTGCCAGCCAGGACAGGAGCTCCTATAATTCACCCCTCCACTTT. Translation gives CASQDRSSYNSPLHF.

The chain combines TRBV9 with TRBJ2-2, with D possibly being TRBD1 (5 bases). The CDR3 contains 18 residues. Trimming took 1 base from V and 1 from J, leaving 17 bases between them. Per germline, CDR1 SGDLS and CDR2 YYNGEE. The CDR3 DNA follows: TGTGCCAGCAGCGTACTGGGGTTTGGGGCCAAGAACACCGGGGAGCTGTTTTTT. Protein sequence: CASSVLGFGAKNTGELFF.